This T cell receptor beta chain was identified during a study of regulatory T cells in long-lasting Graves disease. CDR3 regions were amplified by Arm-PCR using iRepertoire HTBI primers to build TCR beta libraries. Each CDR3 protein gets one entry after TCRdb re-called the multiplex PCR reads with MiXCR. The top ten hold around 10% of the sample, which has roughly 430,000 distinct CDR3 sequences, around 15% seen once. This clonotype appeared a few times. Antigen specificity is unknown. The sample's time point: newly diagnosed GD, antithyroid drugs for less than 3 months. RNA isolated from PBMCs was used to make the TCR library. CDR1 is MNHEY and CDR2 is SVGEGT in the germline V gene. The CDR3 extends over 19 amino acids. V gave up 4 bases and J gave up 1 base; unmatched junction bases: 13. The study, taken as a whole, reports: Persistent disease favored TRBV28, TRBJ1-2 and TRBJ2-5. The number of shared public clonotypes was higher in persistent patients (2,741) than new patients (roughly 970).

Separately, the same data were catalogued under a study of T cells in Graves' hyperthyroidism and ophthalmopathy.

The sequence was collected from a woman aged 25 to 45 with Graves disease. The chain recombines TRBV6-2 or TRBV6-3 with TRBJ2-2; TRBD2 aligns across 9 bases. This specimen was peripheral blood mononuclear cells (PBMCs), taken at new diagnosis, from a patient treated with antithyroid drugs. CDR3 in amino acids: CASSSGGLAYSENTGELFF. CDR3 DNA: TGTGCCAGCAGTTCCGGGGGACTAGCCTACTCCGAGAACACCGGGGAGCTGTTTTTT.